Following are 10 T cell receptor beta chains from one sample sequenced in a study of Ad26.COV2.S vaccination and SARS-CoV-2 variants. Generated by immunoSEQ multiplex PCR, the TCRdb table keeps only in-frame clones and is missing some. The sample holds about 430,000 clones, 90% seen once. The treatment was: some 20 received Ad26.COV2.S at low or high dose, single or two shots; about 5 received placebo; per-sample allocation not given. All samples were drawn on day 63, counting from the first vaccine or placebo injection. Sequenced material: peripheral blood, taken in a trial of Ad26.COV2.S vaccine versus placebo. These receptors were collected from a person aged 18-65 years who received the Ad26.COV2.S COVID-19 vaccine or a placebo.

This clone has just one count. The genes are TRBV5-1 and TRBJ1-6, with D possibly being TRBD1 (5 bases). Germline V lookup: CDR1 SGHRS, CDR2 YFSETQ. The germline V and J ends were trimmed by 3 bases and 8 bases, with 18 bases remaining between them. The CDR3 contains 16 residues. DNA of the CDR3: TGCGCCAGCAGCTCACCCGATGTGGGGGTGGATTCACCCCTCCACTTT. Protein product: CASSSPDVGVDSPLHF.

This chain connects TRBV6-5 to TRBJ1-3; D call uncertain. V dropped 0 bases and J dropped 4 bases, with 10 bases sitting between them. CDR1 and CDR2 from the germline V gene are MNHEY and SVGAGI. The CDR3 totals 15 residues. The chain's CDR3 is CASSYSRRRGNTIYF. The CDR3 coding sequence is TGTGCCAGCAGTTACTCGAGGAGGAGAGGAAACACCATATATTTT.

This chain's CDR3 is CASSLARAPTPYEQYF. The CDR3 DNA reads TGTGCCAGCAGCTTGGCTCGGGCTCCAACGCCATACGAGCAGTACTTC. V usage is TRBV5-5 and J usage is TRBJ2-7; D uncertain. V was shortened by 0 bases and J by 4 bases, with 17 bases between the two germline ends. This CDR3 has 16 amino acids. Germline loops: CDR1 SGHKS, CDR2 YYEKEE (reference sequence).

The V call is TRBV30, the J call TRBJ2-7, with D perhaps TRBD1 (5 bases). V lost 2 bases and J lost 6, with 11 bases in between. CDR1 is GTSNPN and CDR2 is SVGIG in the germline V gene (reference sequence). This CDR3 spans 12 amino acids. Written as DNA, the CDR3 is TGTGCCTGGAGTTTCGATGGGGCCGAGCAGTACTTC. Protein sequence: CAWSFDGAEQYF.

The chain has TRBV6-5 and TRBJ2-2; the D gene is possibly TRBD2 (5 bases). The germline V gene encodes CDR1 MNHEY and CDR2 SVGAGI. The CDR3 runs 15 residues. The ends were cut back, 5 bases at V and 3 bases at J, with 13 bases in the middle. The CDR3 bases are TGTGCCAGCAGTCCCCTACTAGACGACACCGGGGAGCTGTTTTTT. It is translated as CASSPLLDDTGELFF.

The genes are TRBV9 and TRBJ2-1; 9 bases line up with TRBD1. CDR3 length: 15 amino acids. Germline trimming cut 2 bases from V and 7 bases from J; bases unmatched to any gene: 7. Germline CDR1 and CDR2: SGDLS and YYNGEE. CDR3 region: CASSVGDRETNEQFF. CDR3 in DNA: TGTGCCAGCAGCGTCGGGGACAGGGAGACAAATGAGCAGTTCTTC.

The chain combines TRBV4-2 with TRBJ2-7; 8 nucleotides line up with TRBD2. From germline, CDR1 is LGHNA and CDR2 YNFKEQ. V lost 1 base and J lost 0; bases outside the gene matches: 2. The CDR3 sequence is 15 residues long. The CDR3 spells CASSQGSGNSYEQYF. The DNA for the CDR3 is TGTGCCAGCAGCCAAGGTAGCGGGAACTCCTACGAGCAGTACTTC.

The chain employs TRBV14 and TRBJ2-1; 14 positions agree with TRBD2. Germline V CDR1 and CDR2: SGHDN, FVKESK. The V segment lost 5 bases and the J segment 10 bases; nucleotides outside the gene matches: 10. This CDR3 has 16 amino acids. Here the CDR3 DNA reads TGTGCCAGCAGCGGCCCGGGACTAGCGGGAGTGGCGGAGCAGTTCTTC. Translating gives CASSGPGLAGVAEQFF.

V gene TRBV3-1 (or the pseudogene TRBV3-2) combines with J gene TRBJ2-7; TRBD1 might be the D (6 bases). In germline, CDR1 is LGHDT, CDR2 YNNKEL (reference sequence). Trimming left V 1 base short and J 3 bases short, with 10 bases between. The CDR3 is made up of 14 amino acids. The CDR3 DNA reads TGTGCCAGCAGCCAAGGGTTGGGACACTACGAGCAGTACTTC. Amino acids: CASSQGLGHYEQYF.

The chain carries TRBV11-3 and TRBJ2-5; TRBD1 aligns across 10 bases. V gave up 5 bases and J gave up 5 bases; unmatched junction bases: 8. Germline-derived CDR1 and CDR2 are SGHNT and YENEEA. The CDR3 is made up of 15 amino acids. This CDR3 reads CASSEGQGGHETQYF. The CDR3 DNA follows: TGTGCCAGCAGCGAAGGACAGGGGGGGCATGAGACCCAGTACTTC.